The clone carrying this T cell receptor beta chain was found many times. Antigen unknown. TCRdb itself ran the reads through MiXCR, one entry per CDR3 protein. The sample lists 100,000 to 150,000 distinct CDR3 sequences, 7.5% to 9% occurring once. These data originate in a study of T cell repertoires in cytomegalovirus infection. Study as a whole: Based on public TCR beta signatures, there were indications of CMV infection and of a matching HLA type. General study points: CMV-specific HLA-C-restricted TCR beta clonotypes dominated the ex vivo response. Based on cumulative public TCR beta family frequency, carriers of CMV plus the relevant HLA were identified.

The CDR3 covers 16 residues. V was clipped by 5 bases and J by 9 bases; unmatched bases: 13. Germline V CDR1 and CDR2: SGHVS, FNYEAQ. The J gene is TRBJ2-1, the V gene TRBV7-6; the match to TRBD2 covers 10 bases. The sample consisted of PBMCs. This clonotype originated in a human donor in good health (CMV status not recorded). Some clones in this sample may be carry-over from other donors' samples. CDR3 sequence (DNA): TGTGCCAGCAGCAAACAAGCGGGGGGGGCGCAGCGTGAGCAGTTCTTC. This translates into CASSKQAGGAQREQFF.